This TCR beta chain was found in a study of blood T cell repertoires in COVID-19. Study-level information: Samples representing acute and convalescent COVID-19 were sourced from the United States, Italy and Spain. The cDNA or gDNA used as material had been derived from T cells, B-cell-depleted T cells, or PBMCs.

Trimming left V 2 bases short and J 6 bases short, with 13 bases between. Germline loops: CDR1 LNHNV, CDR2 YYDKDF (reference sequence). This CDR3 is built from 15 residues. As handled by the study authors: Researchers report that nucleated cell counts were estimated from reference gene primer amplification. Sequencing was performed with immunoSEQ multiplex PCR; in TCRdb, only in-frame clones are kept and a portion is missing. Clonal size and the V and J genes are those of that table, whereas D and trimming came from the DNA. This sample carries about 170,000 clones, around 85% of them seen once, and the ten largest clones take roughly 11%. Seattle participants joined during active infection and were tracked over time.

Sequenced: peripheral blood. The origin of this receptor is a woman aged 55-69 years with COVID-19, enrolled during active disease. This chain joins TRBV15 and TRBJ2-2, with TRBD1 as a possible D gene (8 bases). CDR3 residues: CATSRITGGAGELFF. In nucleotides, the CDR3 is TGTGCCACCAGCAGAATTACAGGGGGGGCCGGGGAGCTGTTTTTT.